This record covers a single T cell receptor beta chain. The entry originates in a study of blood T cell repertoires in COVID-19. Study in general: COVID-19 samples, acute and convalescent, were from the United States, Italy and Spain. In each case, the material was cDNA or gDNA derived from T cells, B-cell-depleted T cells, or PBMCs.

The CDR3 runs 15 residues. J was trimmed by 4 bases and V by 5 bases; bases with no gene match: 8. In germline, CDR1 is MNHEY, CDR2 SVGAGI. In the original workflow: Researchers report that nucleated cell counts were estimated from reference gene primer amplification. The data were produced by immunoSEQ multiplex PCR, yet TCRdb's version contains in-frame clones alone and is incomplete. V and J calls and clone size follow that table, whereas D and trimming were derived from the DNA. The sample holds about 270,000 clones, approximately 80% seen once. Sequencing used peripheral blood. The chain employs TRBV6-5 and TRBJ1-1, with TRBD1 matching 9 bases. The TCR originated in a woman in her fifties or sixties with active or convalescent COVID-19. The CDR3 bases are TGTGCCAGCAGTACACGACAGGGGGAGGCCACTGAAGCTTTCTTT. Translation gives CASSTRQGEATEAFF.